This T cell receptor beta chain was identified in a study of shared clonotypes between healthy human individuals. Study as a whole: Researchers drew samples from two women and three men aged 18 to 49.

Germline CDR1 reads ENHRY; CDR2 reads SYGVKD. V lost 5 bases and J lost 5, with 17 bases in between. The CDR3 runs 15 residues. Points from the study as a whole: Generally, naive subsets (rather than memory subsets) showed larger estimated richness.

Comments on this clone: Antigen specificity is unknown.

Here immunoSEQ multiplex PCR was the method, and the copy in TCRdb shows in-frame clones only, minus some. This table has hundreds of thousands of clones, around 96% appearing once. The chain is built from TRBV10-3 and TRBJ2-3; perhaps TRBD2 as D (5 bases). This clonotype originated in a woman in her twenties or thirties in good health. Sequencing input: naive CD4+ T cells sorted from blood. Indicated subset: CD45RA+ positively selected. CDR3 nucleotides: TGTGCCATCAGTCTGACGGACTGGCTCGGAGATACGCAGTATTTT. Translated, it gives CAISLTDWLGDTQYF.